This T cell receptor beta chain was captured by sequencing in a study of T cells in localized non-small cell lung cancer. Study-wide findings and caveats: There were a median about 53 of the top 100 tumor clones appearing in adjacent lung. Uninvolved adjacent lung had the highest recorded T cell clonality, with tumor below it.

Produced via immunoSEQ multiplex PCR; TCRdb's table is partial and in-frame only. This table holds tens of thousands of clones, over 70% found once. About this clone: What it binds is not known. Additional DNA sequences in this sample encode the identical CDR3.

The V segment lost 6 bases and the J segment 8 bases; nucleotides outside the gene matches: 6. Germline CDR1 and CDR2: LGHNT and FRNRAP. This CDR3 is 12 amino acids long. Sequenced here: peripheral blood, sampled before any cancer treatment. This TCR came from a male donor aged 60 or older with stage III squamous cell lung carcinoma. J is TRBJ1-1 and V is TRBV12-5, with 7 bases matching TRBD1. This CDR3 reads CASGQQGGEAFF. The CDR3 DNA sequence: TGTGCTAGTGGCCAGCAGGGGGGAGAAGCTTTCTTT. The whole variable domain, filled in from reference TRBV12-5 and TRBJ1-1, reads DARVTQTPRHKVTEMGQEVTMRCQPILGHNTVFWYRQTMMQGLELLAYFRNRAPLDDSGMPKDRFSAEMPDATLATLKIQPSEPRDSAVYFCASGQQGGEAFFGQGTRLTVV.